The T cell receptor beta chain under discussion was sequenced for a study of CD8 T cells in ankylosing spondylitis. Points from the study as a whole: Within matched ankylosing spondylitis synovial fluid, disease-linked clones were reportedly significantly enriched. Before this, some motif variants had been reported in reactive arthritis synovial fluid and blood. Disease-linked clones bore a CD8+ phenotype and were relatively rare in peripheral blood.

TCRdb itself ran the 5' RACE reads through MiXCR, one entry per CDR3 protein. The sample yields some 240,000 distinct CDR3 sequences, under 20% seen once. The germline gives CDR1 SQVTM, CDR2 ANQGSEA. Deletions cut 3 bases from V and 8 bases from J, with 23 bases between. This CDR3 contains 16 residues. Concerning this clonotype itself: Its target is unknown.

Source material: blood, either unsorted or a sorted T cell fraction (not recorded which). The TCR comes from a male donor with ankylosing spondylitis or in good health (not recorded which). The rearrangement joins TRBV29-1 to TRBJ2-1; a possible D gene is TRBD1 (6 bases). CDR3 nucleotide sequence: TGCAGCGTTGAGGGGGTAGCCCAGGGGATGTGGGATGAGCAGTTCTTC. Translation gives CSVEGVAQGMWDEQFF.